This T cell receptor (beta chain) was sequenced for a study of blood T cell repertoires in COVID-19. Germline CDR1 and CDR2: LGHDT and YNNKEL (reference sequence). The CDR3 sequence is 15 residues long. With 7 bases removed from V and 6 bases from J, the gap between germline ends came to 19 bases. Sequenced by immunoSEQ multiplex PCR; TCRdb stores in-frame clones only, minus some. This sample yields about 140,000 clones, of which approximately 80% are seen a single time; 4.5% belongs to the top ten. This clone occurred once. The sequencing input was peripheral blood. This chain links TRBV3-1 (or the pseudogene TRBV3-2) with TRBJ2-1; tentative D call: TRBD1 (7 bases). The origin of this receptor is an elderly woman with active or convalescent COVID-19. The CDR3 spells CASTWGQGGFNEQFF. CDR3 sequence (DNA): TGTGCCAGCACCTGGGGGCAGGGGGGTTTCAATGAGCAGTTCTTC.